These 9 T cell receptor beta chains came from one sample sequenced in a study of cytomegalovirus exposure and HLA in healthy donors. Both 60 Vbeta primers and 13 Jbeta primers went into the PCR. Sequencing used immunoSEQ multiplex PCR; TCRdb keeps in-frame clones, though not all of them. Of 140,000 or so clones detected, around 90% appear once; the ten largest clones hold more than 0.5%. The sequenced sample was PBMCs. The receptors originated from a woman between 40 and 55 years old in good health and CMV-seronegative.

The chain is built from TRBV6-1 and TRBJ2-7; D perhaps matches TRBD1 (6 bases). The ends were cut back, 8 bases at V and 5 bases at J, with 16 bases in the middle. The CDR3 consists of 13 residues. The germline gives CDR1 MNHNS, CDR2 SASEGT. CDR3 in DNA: TGTGCCAGCGACTGGGCAGGGGCCCACGAGCAGTACTTC. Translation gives CASDWAGAHEQYF.

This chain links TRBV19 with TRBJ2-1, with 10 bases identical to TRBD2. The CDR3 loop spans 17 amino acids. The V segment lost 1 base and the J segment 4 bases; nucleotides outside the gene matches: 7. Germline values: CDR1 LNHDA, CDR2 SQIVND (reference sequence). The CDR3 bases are TGTGCCAGTAGTATAGGGACTAGCGGAATGCTGTACAATGAGCAGTTCTTC. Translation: CASSIGTSGMLYNEQFF.

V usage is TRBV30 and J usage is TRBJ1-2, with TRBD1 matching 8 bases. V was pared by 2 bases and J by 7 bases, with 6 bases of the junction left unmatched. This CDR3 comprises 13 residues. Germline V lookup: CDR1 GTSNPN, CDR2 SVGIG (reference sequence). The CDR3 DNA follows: TGTGCCTGGAGTCCCCGGACAGGGAGTGGCTACACCTTC. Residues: CAWSPRTGSGYTF.

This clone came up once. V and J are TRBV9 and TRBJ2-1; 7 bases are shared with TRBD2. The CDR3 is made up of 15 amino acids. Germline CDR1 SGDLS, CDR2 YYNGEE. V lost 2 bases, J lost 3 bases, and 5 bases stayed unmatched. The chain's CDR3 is CASSVWAGDYNEQFF. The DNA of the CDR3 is TGTGCCAGCAGCGTGTGGGCGGGAGACTACAATGAGCAGTTCTTC. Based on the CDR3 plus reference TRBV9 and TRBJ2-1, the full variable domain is DSGVTQTPKHLITATGQRVTLRCSPRSGDLSVYWYQQSLDQGLQFLIQYYNGEERAKGNILERFSAQQFPDLHSELNLSSLELGDSALYFCASSVWAGDYNEQFFGPGTRLTVL.

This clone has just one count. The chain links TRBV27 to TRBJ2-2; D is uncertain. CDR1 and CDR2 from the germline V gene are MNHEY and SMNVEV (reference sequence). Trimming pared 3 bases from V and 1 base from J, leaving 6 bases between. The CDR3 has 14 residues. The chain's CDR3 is CASSFSGNTGELFF. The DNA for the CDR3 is TGTGCCAGCAGTTTTTCAGGGAACACCGGGGAGCTGTTTTTT.

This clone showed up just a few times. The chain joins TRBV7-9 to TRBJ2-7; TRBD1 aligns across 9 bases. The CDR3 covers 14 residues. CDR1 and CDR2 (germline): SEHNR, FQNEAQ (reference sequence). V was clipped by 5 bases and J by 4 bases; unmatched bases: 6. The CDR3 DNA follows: TGTGCCAGCAGCACCCGGGACAGGGAATACGAGCAGTACTTC. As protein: CASSTRDREYEQYF.

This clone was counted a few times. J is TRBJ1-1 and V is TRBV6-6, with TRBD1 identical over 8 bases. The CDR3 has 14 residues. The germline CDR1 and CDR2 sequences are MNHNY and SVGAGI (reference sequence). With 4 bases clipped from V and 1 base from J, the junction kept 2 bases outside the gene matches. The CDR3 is CASSSGTGNTEAFF. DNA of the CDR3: TGTGCCAGCAGTTCCGGGACAGGGAACACTGAAGCTTTCTTT.

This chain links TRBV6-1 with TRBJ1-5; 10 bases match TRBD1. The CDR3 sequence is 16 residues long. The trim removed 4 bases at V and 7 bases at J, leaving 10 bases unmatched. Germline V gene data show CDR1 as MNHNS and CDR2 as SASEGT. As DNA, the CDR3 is TGTGCCAGCAGTGTCTGGACAGGGGGGGGCGGGCAGCCCCAGCATTTT. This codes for CASSVWTGGGGQPQHF.

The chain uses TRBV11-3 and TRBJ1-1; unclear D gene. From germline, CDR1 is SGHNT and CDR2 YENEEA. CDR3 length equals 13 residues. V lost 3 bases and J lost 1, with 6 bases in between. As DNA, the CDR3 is TGTGCCAGCAGCTTCGAGGAGAACACTGAAGCTTTCTTT. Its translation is CASSFEENTEAFF.